The rows below give T cell receptor beta chains drawn from one sample of a study of CD8 T cells in ankylosing spondylitis. TCRdb re-derived calls from the 5' RACE reads in MiXCR, one entry per CDR3 protein. The repertoire holds 250,000 or so distinct CDR3 sequences, with roughly a quarter as singletons. The sequenced sample was blood, either unsorted or a sorted T cell fraction (not recorded which). The receptors come from a male donor with ankylosing spondylitis or in good health (not recorded which). Both conserved end residues are part of each CDR3. The order of the fields is J gene, CDR3 length, clone size, D gene, V gene, CDR3 DNA, CDR3 protein. The D gene is left open where the match is weak. Part of the rows lack a size; the others show once, few, many or a class for expanded clones.

j_gene: TRBJ2-3
len: 16
abundance: many
d_gene: TRBD2
v_gene: TRBV10-3
CDR3nt: TGTGCCATCAGTGGGGCAGCTAGCGGGTTCACAGATACGCAGTATTTT
CDR3aa: CAISGAASGFTDTQYF

j_gene: TRBJ2-7
len: 14
abundance: many
d_gene: NA
v_gene: TRBV12-3/TRBV12-4
CDR3nt: TGTGCCAGCAGTTCCCCCGTCCCCGGGGCCGAGCAGTACTTC
CDR3aa: CASSSPVPGAEQYF

j_gene: TRBJ2-7
len: 18
abundance: NA
d_gene: NA
v_gene: TRBV12-3/TRBV12-4
CDR3nt: TGTGCCAGCAGTTTATCGGGCAGGTTGATTAGTGGGTCCTACGAGCAGTACTTC
CDR3aa: CASSLSGRLISGSYEQYF

j_gene: TRBJ1-1
len: 16
abundance: NA
d_gene: NA
v_gene: TRBV6-1
CDR3nt: TGTGCCAGCAGTGCCCCTCTAGGACTGCAGAACACTGAAGCTTTCTTT
CDR3aa: CASSAPLGLQNTEAFF

j_gene: TRBJ2-7
len: 13
abundance: NA
d_gene: NA
v_gene: TRBV9
CDR3nt: TGTGCCAGCAGCGTAGACGGGTTGAGAGAGCAGTACTTC
CDR3aa: CASSVDGLREQYF

j_gene: TRBJ2-7
len: 14
abundance: few
d_gene: NA
v_gene: TRBV6-1
CDR3nt: TGTGCCAGCAGCCCGAGGCGGAGCTCCTACGAGCAGTACTTC
CDR3aa: CASSPRRSSYEQYF

j_gene: TRBJ2-5
len: 14
abundance: NA
d_gene: NA
v_gene: TRBV20-1
CDR3nt: TGCAGTGCTAGAGAACCGGCAGGACAAGAGACCCAGTACTTC
CDR3aa: CSAREPAGQETQYF

j_gene: TRBJ2-2
len: 19
abundance: few
d_gene: TRBD2
v_gene: TRBV20-1
CDR3nt: TGCAGTGCTAGAGATGAGAGACTAGCGGGGGGACCGAACACCGGGGAGCTGTTTTTT
CDR3aa: CSARDERLAGGPNTGELFF

j_gene: TRBJ2-2
len: 15
abundance: many
d_gene: NA
v_gene: TRBV10-3
CDR3nt: TGTGCCATCTCTGGGGGTCCCGAGAACACCGGGGAGCTGTTTTTT
CDR3aa: CAISGGPENTGELFF

j_gene: TRBJ1-2
len: 14
abundance: few
d_gene: NA
v_gene: TRBV20-1
CDR3nt: TGCAGTGCTAGAGATTCGTCCAGGGCGGGTGGCTACACCTTC
CDR3aa: CSARDSSRAGGYTF

j_gene: TRBJ2-5
len: 13
abundance: many
d_gene: NA
v_gene: TRBV2
CDR3nt: TGTGCCAGCAGCGAAAGGGCTGGGGAGACCCAGTACTTC
CDR3aa: CASSERAGETQYF

j_gene: TRBJ2-3
len: 15
abundance: many
d_gene: NA
v_gene: TRBV28
CDR3nt: TGTGCCAGCAGGGGGGGGACACTTTCCACAGATACGCAGTATTTT
CDR3aa: CASRGGTLSTDTQYF

j_gene: TRBJ2-1
len: 12
abundance: many
d_gene: TRBD1
v_gene: TRBV12-3/TRBV12-4
CDR3nt: TGTGCCAGCAGGAGGGGGCTAGATGAGCAGTTCTTC
CDR3aa: CASRRGLDEQFF

j_gene: TRBJ1-6
len: 12
abundance: many
d_gene: NA
v_gene: TRBV20-1
CDR3nt: TGCAGTGCCAGGGTCCCCGATTCACCCCTCCACTTT
CDR3aa: CSARVPDSPLHF

j_gene: TRBJ2-6
len: 19
abundance: NA
d_gene: TRBD1
v_gene: TRBV11-1
CDR3nt: TGTGCCAGCAGCCCGAAAAGGACAGGAGATCGCTCTGGGGCCAACGTCCTGACTTTC
CDR3aa: CASSPKRTGDRSGANVLTF

j_gene: TRBJ2-5
len: 10
abundance: NA
d_gene: NA
v_gene: TRBV20-1
CDR3nt: TGCAGTGCTAGCAGAGAGACCCAGCACTTC
CDR3aa: CSASRETQHF

j_gene: TRBJ1-6
len: 19
abundance: many
d_gene: TRBD1
v_gene: TRBV20-1
CDR3nt: TGCAGTGCTAGAGATCGGGAGGGGGCGACGAGCTCCTATAATTCACCCCTCCACTTT
CDR3aa: CSARDREGATSSYNSPLHF

j_gene: TRBJ2-1
len: 13
abundance: few
d_gene: NA
v_gene: TRBV20-1
CDR3nt: TGCAGTGCTAGATCCGGGGGGCCCCTGGGGCAGTTCTTC
CDR3aa: CSARSGGPLGQFF

j_gene: TRBJ2-1
len: 16
abundance: many
d_gene: TRBD2
v_gene: TRBV6-1
CDR3nt: TGTGCCAGCAGTCGGGTAGCGGGGGGATTCCTCAATGAGCAGTTCTTC
CDR3aa: CASSRVAGGFLNEQFF

j_gene: TRBJ2-7
len: 13
abundance: NA
d_gene: NA
v_gene: TRBV6-1
CDR3nt: TGTGCCAGCAGTCAGGGGAGGTCCTACGAGCAGTACTTC
CDR3aa: CASSQGRSYEQYF

j_gene: TRBJ2-2
len: 15
abundance: few
d_gene: NA
v_gene: TRBV29-1
CDR3nt: TGCAGCGTTGTAGGCGGACGTCGTGGCACCGGGGAGCTGTTTTTT
CDR3aa: CSVVGGRRGTGELFF

j_gene: TRBJ2-5
len: 13
abundance: few
d_gene: NA
v_gene: TRBV12-3/TRBV12-4
CDR3nt: TGTGCCAGCAGTTTTGGGGGGAAAGAGACCCAGTACTTC
CDR3aa: CASSFGGKETQYF

j_gene: TRBJ1-1
len: 12
abundance: many
d_gene: NA
v_gene: TRBV12-5
CDR3nt: TGTGCTAGTGGATACCCAGGGGTAGAAGCTTTCTTT
CDR3aa: CASGYPGVEAFF

j_gene: TRBJ2-1
len: 16
abundance: few
d_gene: TRBD1
v_gene: TRBV20-1
CDR3nt: TGCAGTGCTAGAGCCACAGGGGGCGTCTCCTACAATGAGCAGTTCTTC
CDR3aa: CSARATGGVSYNEQFF

j_gene: TRBJ1-6
len: 15
abundance: NA
d_gene: NA
v_gene: TRBV21-1
CDR3nt: TGTGCCAGCAGCATCGACAGAGACTATAATTCACCCCTCCACTTT
CDR3aa: CASSIDRDYNSPLHF

j_gene: TRBJ1-2
len: 13
abundance: many
d_gene: NA
v_gene: TRBV20-1
CDR3nt: TGCAGTGCCCCAAGCAGTACGAACTATGGCTACACCTTC
CDR3aa: CSAPSSTNYGYTF

j_gene: TRBJ1-1
len: 12
abundance: many
d_gene: NA
v_gene: TRBV12-3/TRBV12-4
CDR3nt: TGTGCCAGCAGTCCACGGTTACCTGAAGCTTTCTTT
CDR3aa: CASSPRLPEAFF

j_gene: TRBJ1-1
len: 13
abundance: few
d_gene: NA
v_gene: TRBV6-6
CDR3nt: TGTGCCAGCAGTTACAGGGTGGATACTGAAGCTTTCTTT
CDR3aa: CASSYRVDTEAFF

j_gene: TRBJ2-6
len: 16
abundance: few
d_gene: TRBD1
v_gene: TRBV15
CDR3nt: TGTGCCACCAGCAGACCCGGGACAGCTGGGGCCAACGTCCTGACTTTC
CDR3aa: CATSRPGTAGANVLTF

j_gene: TRBJ1-1
len: 12
abundance: many
d_gene: NA
v_gene: TRBV28
CDR3nt: TGTGCCAGCAGTCCCCGGAGGACTGAAGCTTTCTTT
CDR3aa: CASSPRRTEAFF

j_gene: TRBJ1-2
len: 16
abundance: many
d_gene: NA
v_gene: TRBV7-9
CDR3nt: TGTGCCAGCAGCAGCCGGGAGCCCCTCGCCTCTTATGGCTACACCTTC
CDR3aa: CASSSREPLASYGYTF

j_gene: TRBJ1-2
len: 12
abundance: NA
d_gene: NA
v_gene: TRBV20-1
CDR3nt: TGCAGTGCCAGCGACAGGCTCCATGGCTACACCTTC
CDR3aa: CSASDRLHGYTF

j_gene: TRBJ2-2
len: 13
abundance: many
d_gene: NA
v_gene: TRBV29-1
CDR3nt: TGCAGCGTTGATTCAGGACGAACCGGGGAGCTGTTTTTT
CDR3aa: CSVDSGRTGELFF

j_gene: TRBJ1-6
len: 15
abundance: NA
d_gene: NA
v_gene: TRBV7-8
CDR3nt: TGTGCCAGCAGCTTAGGCGTAACAGTTAATTCACCCCTCCACTTT
CDR3aa: CASSLGVTVNSPLHF

j_gene: TRBJ2-5
len: 14
abundance: NA
d_gene: NA
v_gene: TRBV15
CDR3nt: TGTGCCACCAGCACAGGGGGGGGGCCAGAGACCCAGTACTTC
CDR3aa: CATSTGGGPETQYF